The 17 T cell receptor beta chains below all came from one sample that was sequenced in a study of OX40 agonist ivuxolimab in advanced cancers. Libraries were prepared by immunoSEQ multiplex PCR; TCRdb keeps only in-frame clonotypes and omits some of them. The sample shows some 45,000 clones, roughly 86% of them seen only once. Sequenced here: CD4+ or CD8+ T cells sorted from blood, sampled in a trial of the OX40 agonist ivuxolimab. Receptors originate from an adult with an advanced solid tumor such as melanoma, head and neck, liver or kidney cancer.

V usage is TRBV5-1 and J usage is TRBJ2-1, with 12 bases fitting TRBD1. This CDR3 has 16 residues. J lost 10 bases, V lost 0 bases, and 8 bases had no gene match. Germline CDR1 reads SGHRS; CDR2 reads YFSETQ. CDR3 residues: CASSLAPGQGADEQFF. DNA of the CDR3: TGCGCCAGCAGCTTGGCCCCGGGACAGGGGGCCGACGAGCAGTTCTTC.

In DNA form, the CDR3 reads TGTGCCAGCAGCTTAAATAGCGGGGACAATGAGCAGTTCTTC. It is translated as CASSLNSGDNEQFF. The rearrangement links TRBV7-7 to TRBJ2-1; 8 bases map to TRBD2. V was clipped by 2 bases and J by 5 bases; unmatched bases: 2. This CDR3 contains 14 residues. Germline V gene lookup returns CDR1 SSHAT and CDR2 FNYEAQ (reference sequence). Looking up the rest from reference TRBV7-7 and TRBJ2-1 gives the full variable domain: GAGVSQSPRYKVTKRGQDVTLRCDPISSHATLYWYQQALGQGPEFLTYFNYEAQPDKSGLPSDRFSAERPEGSISTLTIQRTEQRDSAMYRCASSLNSGDNEQFFGPGTRLTVL.

The gene calls are TRBV5-8 and TRBJ2-5; 8 bases agree with TRBD2. With 4 bases clipped from V and 4 bases from J, the junction kept 6 bases outside the gene matches. This CDR3 spans 14 amino acids. Germline V gene data show CDR1 as SGHTS and CDR2 as YDEGEE. CDR3 in amino acids: CASSPRGGIETQYF. The CDR3, as DNA: TGTGCCAGCAGCCCCCGGGGGGGAATAGAGACCCAGTACTTC.

The gene calls are TRBV15 and TRBJ2-3; D gene uncertain. Germline assignment: CDR1 LNHNV and CDR2 YYDKDF (reference sequence). CDR3 length: 17 amino acids. Deletions cut 0 bases from V and 4 bases from J, with 17 bases between. This CDR3 reads CATSRDNIQSGSDTQYF. The CDR3 bases are TGTGCCACCAGCAGAGATAACATTCAGAGTGGGTCAGATACGCAGTATTTT.

This clone came up once. This chain joins TRBV7-2 and TRBJ2-3, with 9 bases that match TRBD2. Germline-derived CDR1 and CDR2 are SGHTA and FQGNSA. The CDR3 runs 17 residues. With V trimmed by 6 bases and J by 4 bases, 14 bases remained unmatched. The CDR3 here is CASSEWWGGREADTQYF. CDR3 nucleotides: TGTGCCAGCAGTGAATGGTGGGGCGGGAGGGAGGCAGATACGCAGTATTTT.

In its sample, this clone was seen once. The rearrangement uses TRBV19 and TRBJ2-7, with 9 bases fitting TRBD1. Germline CDR1 reads LNHDA; CDR2 reads SQIVND (reference sequence). The CDR3 length is 16 residues. V lost 7 bases to trimming and J lost 0 bases; unmatched junction nucleotides: 10. DNA of the CDR3: TGTGCCAGTACCGTGGGCCCGGGACAGGGCTCCTACGAGCAGTACTTC. Encoded protein: CASTVGPGQGSYEQYF.

The chain couples TRBV25-1 to TRBJ1-2; D is perhaps TRBD1 (5 bases). Germline-derived CDR1 and CDR2 are MGHDK and SYGVNS. This CDR3 has 13 residues. V was pared by 3 bases and J by 8 bases, with 13 bases between. The DNA of the CDR3 is TGTGCCAGCAGTGATAGGGGCGGCTACGGCTACACCTTC. As protein: CASSDRGGYGYTF.

The chain has TRBV6-1 and TRBJ2-5, with a weak D call TRBD2 (6 bases). Per germline, CDR1 MNHNS and CDR2 SASEGT. Trimming removed 6 bases at V and 4 bases at J, with 18 bases between. The CDR3 has 15 amino acids. The CDR3 protein is CASRTEWGEIETQYF. CDR3 nucleotides: TGTGCCAGCAGGACTGAATGGGGGGAGATAGAGACCCAGTACTTC.

This chain uses TRBV6-1 with TRBJ2-7, with D perhaps matching TRBD2 (5 bases). Germline V gene sequence: CDR1 MNHNS, CDR2 SASEGT. The CDR3 loop spans 13 amino acids. V lost 5 bases and J 3 bases, leaving 11 bases between the germline ends. CDR3 sequence reads: CASSSGSGYEQYF. The CDR3 region has the DNA TGTGCCAGCAGTTCGGGCAGCGGCTACGAGCAGTACTTC.

In this sample, this clone turned up once. The chain couples TRBV6-5 to TRBJ1-1; tentative D call: TRBD1 (5 bases). Germline CDR1 and CDR2: MNHEY and SVGAGI. Trimming cost V 7 bases and J 1 base, with 13 bases left between them. CDR3 length: 14 amino acids. Here the CDR3 DNA reads TGTGCCAGCATAGATCTTGGGGGGAACACTGAAGCTTTCTTT. Translation: CASIDLGGNTEAFF.

CDR3 protein: CASKRTGETQYF. In nucleotides, the CDR3 is TGTGCCAGCAAGAGGACAGGAGAGACCCAGTACTTC. The chain couples TRBV2 to TRBJ2-5; 7 bases align to TRBD1. Trimming removed 7 bases from V and 4 bases from J; junction bases left unmatched: 3. CDR1 is SNHLY and CDR2 is FYNNEI in the germline V gene. The CDR3 runs 12 residues.

The chain joins TRBV7-3 to TRBJ2-2; TRBD1 agrees at 7 bases. Germline lookup yields CDR1 SGHTA and CDR2 FQGTGA. With 5 bases clipped from V and 7 bases from J, the junction kept 7 bases outside the gene matches. This CDR3 region has 14 residues. CDR3 loop: CASSPRGGVGELFF. DNA of the CDR3: TGTGCCAGCAGCCCCCGAGGGGGCGTCGGGGAGCTGTTTTTT.

The CDR3 spells CASSLGPTSGYEQYF. CDR3 coding DNA: TGTGCCAGCAGCTTAGGCCCGACTAGCGGTTACGAGCAGTACTTC. The rearrangement uses TRBV11-2 and TRBJ2-7, with TRBD2 matching over 9 bases. CDR1 and CDR2 from the germline V gene are SGHAT and FQNNGV. The ends lost 1 base at V and 4 bases at J; junction bases unmatched: 5. The CDR3 is 15 amino acids.

The chain uses TRBV19 and TRBJ1-5; 9 bases align to TRBD1. CDR3 size: 16 residues. V lost 8 bases and J lost 1; bases outside the gene matches: 9. Looked up from germline, CDR1 is LNHDA and CDR2 is SQIVND (reference sequence). The CDR3 here is CASSRDRELSNQPQHF. The CDR3 DNA sequence: TGTGCCAGTTCCCGGGACAGGGAGCTCAGCAATCAGCCCCAGCATTTT.

The V gene is TRBV11-2, the J gene TRBJ2-7, with unresolved D. The ends were cut back, 4 bases at V and 5 bases at J, with 12 bases in the middle. CDR1 is SGHAT, CDR2 FQNNGV, per germline. The CDR3 runs 13 residues. CDR3 bases: TGTGCCAGCAGCTCCTACCGTCCGGACGAGCAGTACTTC. This codes for CASSSYRPDEQYF.

This chain uses TRBV6-1 with TRBJ1-5; D call uncertain. Trimming took 6 bases from V and 4 from J, leaving 7 bases between them. CDR3 length equals 12 residues. CDR1 MNHNS and CDR2 SASEGT come from the germline V gene. CDR3 amino acids: CASRRGNQPQHF. CDR3 nucleotide sequence: TGTGCCAGCAGGAGAGGTAATCAGCCCCAGCATTTT.

V gene TRBV28 combines with J gene TRBJ2-7, with TRBD2 matching 12 bases. This CDR3 comprises 15 residues. Germline V gene sequence: CDR1 MDHEN, CDR2 SYDVKM. With 6 bases clipped from V and 6 bases from J, the junction kept 9 bases outside the gene matches. The CDR3 region is CASRRTSGEGGEQYF. In DNA form, the CDR3 reads TGTGCCAGCAGAAGGACTAGCGGGGAAGGGGGCGAGCAGTACTTC.